The 4 T cell receptor beta chains below come from one sample, sequenced in a study of blood T cell repertoires in COVID-19. The repertoire was sequenced with immunoSEQ multiplex PCR; TCRdb's copy has only in-frame clones and lacks some. The sample has 150,000 to 200,000 clones; about 86% are singletons. Sequenced input: peripheral blood. The receptors here all came from a young woman who had recovered from COVID-19.

The chain employs TRBV6-5 and TRBJ1-1, with a tentative D call TRBD1 (5 bases). The CDR3 is made up of 16 amino acids. V lost 0 bases and J lost 7, with 18 bases in between. The germline gives CDR1 MNHEY, CDR2 SVGAGI. The DNA for the CDR3 is TGTGCCAGCAGTTACTCGAAAAGGCAGGGATTTGGTGAAGCTTTCTTT. Its translation: CASSYSKRQGFGEAFF.

The chain links TRBV6-4 to TRBJ2-1; D unclear. The CDR3 has 13 amino acids. The germline V and J ends were trimmed by 0 bases and 10 bases, with 10 bases remaining between them. Per the germline V gene, CDR1 is MRHNA and CDR2 is SNTAGT. Here the CDR3 reads CASSDSTELEQFF. In DNA, the CDR3 is TGTGCCAGCAGTGACTCAACAGAATTGGAGCAGTTCTTC.

The CDR3: CASSSDSTGELFF. CDR3 in DNA: TGTGCCAGCAGCTCCGACAGCACCGGGGAGCTGTTTTTT. This chain joins TRBV7-7 and TRBJ2-2, with D possibly matching TRBD1 (5 bases). Germline V lookup: CDR1 SSHAT, CDR2 FNYEAQ (reference sequence). This CDR3 comprises 13 residues. V lost 4 bases to trimming and J lost 4 bases, with 7 bases between them.

This sequence joins TRBV29-1 and TRBJ1-2; D is unresolved. Germline CDR1 reads SQVTM; CDR2 reads ANQGSEA. This CDR3 is 13 amino acids long. V shed 4 bases and J shed 3 bases, with 12 bases lying between them. CDR3 DNA: TGCAGCGTTGGGACTCGATTAGACTATGGCTACACCTTC. Its translation is CSVGTRLDYGYTF.